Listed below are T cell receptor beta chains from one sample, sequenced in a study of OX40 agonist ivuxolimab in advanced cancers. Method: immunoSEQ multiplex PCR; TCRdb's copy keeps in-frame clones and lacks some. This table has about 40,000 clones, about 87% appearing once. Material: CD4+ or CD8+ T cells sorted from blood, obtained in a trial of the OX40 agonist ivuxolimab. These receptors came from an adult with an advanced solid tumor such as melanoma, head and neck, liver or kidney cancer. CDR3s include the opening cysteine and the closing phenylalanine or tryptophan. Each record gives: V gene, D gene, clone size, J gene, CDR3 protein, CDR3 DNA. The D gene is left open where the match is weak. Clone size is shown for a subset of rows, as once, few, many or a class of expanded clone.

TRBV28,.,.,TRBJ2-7,CASSGGYEQYF,TGTGCCAGCAGTGGAGGCTACGAGCAGTACTTC
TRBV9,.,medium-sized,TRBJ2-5,CASSVAGREETQYF,TGTGCCAGCAGCGTAGCGGGTAGGGAAGAGACCCAGTACTTC
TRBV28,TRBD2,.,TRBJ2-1,CASSPRGTSGVGEQFF,TGTGCCAGCAGTCCTCGGGGGACTAGCGGAGTCGGTGAGCAGTTCTTC
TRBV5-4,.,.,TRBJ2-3,CASSLELADTQYF,TGTGCCAGCAGCTTAGAACTAGCAGATACGCAGTATTTT
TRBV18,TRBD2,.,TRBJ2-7,CASSSAGSAYEQYF,TGTGCCAGCTCATCAGCGGGAAGCGCCTACGAGCAGTACTTC
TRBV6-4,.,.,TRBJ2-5,CASRRRDTLKLTQYF,TGTGCCAGCAGAAGACGGGACACCCTAAAATTGACCCAGTACTTC
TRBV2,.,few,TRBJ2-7,CASFWGSYEQYF,TGTGCCAGCTTCTGGGGGTCCTACGAGCAGTACTTC
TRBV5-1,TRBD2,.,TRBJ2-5,CASSLETETSGKQYF,TGCGCCAGCAGCTTGGAGACAGAGACTAGCGGGAAACAGTACTTC
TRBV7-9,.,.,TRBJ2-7,CASSPPGQGRNEQYF,TGTGCCAGCAGCCCACCGGGGCAGGGACGGAACGAGCAGTACTTC
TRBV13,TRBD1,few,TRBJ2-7,CASSYTLTGADEQYF,TGTGCCAGCAGTTATACTCTCACAGGGGCGGACGAGCAGTACTTC
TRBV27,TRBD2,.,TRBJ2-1,CASSFLGVAGVNEQFF,TGTGCCAGCAGTTTCCTAGGAGTAGCGGGGGTAAATGAGCAGTTCTTC
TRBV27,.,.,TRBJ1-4,CASSPGKLFF,TGTGCCAGCAGTCCTGGAAAACTGTTTTTT